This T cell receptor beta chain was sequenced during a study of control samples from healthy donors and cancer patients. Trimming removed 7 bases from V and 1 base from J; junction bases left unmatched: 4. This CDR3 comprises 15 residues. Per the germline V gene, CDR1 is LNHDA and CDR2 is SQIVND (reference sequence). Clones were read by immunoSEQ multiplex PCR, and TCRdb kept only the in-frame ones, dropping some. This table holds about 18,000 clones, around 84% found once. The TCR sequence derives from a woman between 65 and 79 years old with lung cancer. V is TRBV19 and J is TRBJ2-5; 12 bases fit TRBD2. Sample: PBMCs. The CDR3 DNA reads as TGTGCCAGTAATCTAGCGGGAGGGCCCCAAGAGACCCAGTACTTC. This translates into CASNLAGGPQETQYF.